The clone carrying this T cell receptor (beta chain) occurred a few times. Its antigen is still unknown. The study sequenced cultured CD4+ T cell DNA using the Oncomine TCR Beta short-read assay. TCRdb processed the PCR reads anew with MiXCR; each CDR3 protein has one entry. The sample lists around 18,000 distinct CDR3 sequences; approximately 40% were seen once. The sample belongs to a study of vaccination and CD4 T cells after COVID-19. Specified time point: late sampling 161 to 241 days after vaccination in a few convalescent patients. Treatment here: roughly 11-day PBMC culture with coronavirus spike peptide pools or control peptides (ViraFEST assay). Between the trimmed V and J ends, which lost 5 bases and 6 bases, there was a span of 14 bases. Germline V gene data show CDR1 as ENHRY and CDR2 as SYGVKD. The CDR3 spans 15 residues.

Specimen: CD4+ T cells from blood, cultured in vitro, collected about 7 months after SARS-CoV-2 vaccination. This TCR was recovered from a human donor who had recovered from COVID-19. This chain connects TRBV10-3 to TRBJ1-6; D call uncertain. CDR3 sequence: CAISNSYGSNSPLHF. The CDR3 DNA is TGTGCCATCAGTAATTCCTACGGGAGTAATTCACCCCTCCACTTT.